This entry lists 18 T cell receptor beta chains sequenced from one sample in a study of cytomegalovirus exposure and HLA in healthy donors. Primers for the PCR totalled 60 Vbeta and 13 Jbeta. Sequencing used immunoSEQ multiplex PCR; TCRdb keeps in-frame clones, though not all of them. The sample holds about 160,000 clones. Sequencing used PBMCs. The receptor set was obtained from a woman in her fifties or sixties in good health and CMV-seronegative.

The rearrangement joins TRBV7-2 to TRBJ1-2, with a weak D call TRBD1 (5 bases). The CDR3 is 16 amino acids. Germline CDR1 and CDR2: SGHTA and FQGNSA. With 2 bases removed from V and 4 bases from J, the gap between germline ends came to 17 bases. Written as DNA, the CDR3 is TGTGCCAGCAGCTTAAACCCTGGGACTGTCGGCTATGGCTACACCTTC. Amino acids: CASSLNPGTVGYGYTF.

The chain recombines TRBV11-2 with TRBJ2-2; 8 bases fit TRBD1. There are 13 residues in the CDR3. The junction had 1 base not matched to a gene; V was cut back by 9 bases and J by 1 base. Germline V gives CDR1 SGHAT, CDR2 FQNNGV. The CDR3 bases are TGTGCCAGGGGGACAGGGAACACCGGGGAGCTGTTTTTT. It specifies CARGTGNTGELFF.

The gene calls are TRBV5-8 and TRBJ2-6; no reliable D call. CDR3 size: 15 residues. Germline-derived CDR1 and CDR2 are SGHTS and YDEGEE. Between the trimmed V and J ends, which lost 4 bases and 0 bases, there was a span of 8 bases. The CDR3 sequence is CASSLDISGANVLTF. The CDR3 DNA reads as TGTGCCAGCAGCCTCGACATCTCTGGGGCCAACGTCCTGACTTTC.

The CDR3: CASSPGTGETQYF. In DNA form, the CDR3 reads TGCGCCAGCAGCCCCGGGACTGGCGAGACCCAGTACTTC. This rearrangement joins TRBV5-1 to TRBJ2-5; tentatively, D is TRBD2 (6 bases). Germline V gene sequence: CDR1 SGHRS, CDR2 YFSETQ. This CDR3 contains 13 residues. The V end lost 4 bases, the J end lost 5 bases, and 12 bases lay between the germline ends.

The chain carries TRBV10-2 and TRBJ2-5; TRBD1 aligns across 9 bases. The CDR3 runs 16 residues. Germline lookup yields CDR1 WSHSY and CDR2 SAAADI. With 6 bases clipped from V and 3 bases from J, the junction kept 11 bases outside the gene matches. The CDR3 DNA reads TGCGCCAGCAGGCCAGACAGGGGGGTGACGGAAGAGACCCAGTACTTC. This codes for CASRPDRGVTEETQYF.

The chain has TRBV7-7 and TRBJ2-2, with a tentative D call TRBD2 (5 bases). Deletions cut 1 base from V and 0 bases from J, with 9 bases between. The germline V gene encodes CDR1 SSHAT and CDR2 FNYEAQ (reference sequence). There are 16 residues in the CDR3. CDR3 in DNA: TGTGCCAGCAGCTTAGGGGTCGGGGCGAACACCGGGGAGCTGTTTTTT. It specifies CASSLGVGANTGELFF.

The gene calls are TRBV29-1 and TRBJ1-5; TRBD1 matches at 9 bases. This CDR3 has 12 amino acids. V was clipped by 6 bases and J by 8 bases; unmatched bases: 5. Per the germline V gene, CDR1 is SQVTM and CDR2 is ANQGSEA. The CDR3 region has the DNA TGCAGCGTGGGGGACAGGGATGAGCCCCAGCATTTT. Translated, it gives CSVGDRDEPQHF.

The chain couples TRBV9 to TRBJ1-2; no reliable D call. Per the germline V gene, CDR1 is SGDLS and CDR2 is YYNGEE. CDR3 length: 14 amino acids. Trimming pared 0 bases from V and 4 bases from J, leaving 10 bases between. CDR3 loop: CASSVEAGRYGYTF. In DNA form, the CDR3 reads TGTGCCAGCAGCGTAGAGGCAGGCCGCTATGGCTACACCTTC.

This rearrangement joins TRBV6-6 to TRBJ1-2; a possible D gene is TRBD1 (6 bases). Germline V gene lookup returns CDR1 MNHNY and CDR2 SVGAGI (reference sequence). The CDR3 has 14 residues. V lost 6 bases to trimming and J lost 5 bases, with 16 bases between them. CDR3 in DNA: TGTGCCAGCAGCCGACAGGCCCCGGGTTATGGCTACACCTTC. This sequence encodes CASSRQAPGYGYTF.

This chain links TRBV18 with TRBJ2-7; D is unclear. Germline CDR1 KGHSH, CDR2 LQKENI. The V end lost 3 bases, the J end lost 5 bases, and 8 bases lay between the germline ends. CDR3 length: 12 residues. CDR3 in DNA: TGTGCCAGCTCACCCCGTCGGGACGAGCAGTACTTC. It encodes CASSPRRDEQYF.

CDR3 sequence (DNA): TGTGCCAGCAGCTTATCATCAGGGGGCTCAAGCTCCTACAATGAGCAGTTCTTC. This encodes CASSLSSGGSSSYNEQFF. This rearrangement joins TRBV7-3 to TRBJ2-1; 8 bases match TRBD1. In germline, CDR1 is SGHTA, CDR2 FQGTGA. J gave up 0 bases and V 2 bases, and 9 bases lay outside the gene matches. CDR3 length: 18 amino acids.

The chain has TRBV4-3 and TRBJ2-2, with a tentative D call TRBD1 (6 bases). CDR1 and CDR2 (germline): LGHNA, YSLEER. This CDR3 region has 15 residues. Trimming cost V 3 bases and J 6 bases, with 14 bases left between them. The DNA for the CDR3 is TGCGCCAGCAGCCAGGGGGACAAGGGAGCCGGGGAGCTGTTTTTT. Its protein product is CASSQGDKGAGELFF.

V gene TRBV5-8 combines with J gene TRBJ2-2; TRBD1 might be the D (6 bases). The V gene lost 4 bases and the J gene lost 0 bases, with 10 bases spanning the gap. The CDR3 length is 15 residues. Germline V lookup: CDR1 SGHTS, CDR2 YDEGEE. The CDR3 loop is CASSPQGSNTGELFF. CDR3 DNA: TGTGCCAGCAGCCCACAGGGATCGAACACCGGGGAGCTGTTTTTT.

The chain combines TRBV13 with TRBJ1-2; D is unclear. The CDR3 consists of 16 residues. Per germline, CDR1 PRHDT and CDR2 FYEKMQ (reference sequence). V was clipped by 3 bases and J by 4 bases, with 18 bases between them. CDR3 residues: CASSFLGEGIGYGYTF. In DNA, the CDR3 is TGTGCCAGCAGCTTTCTCGGGGAAGGGATCGGCTATGGCTACACCTTC.

In DNA form, the CDR3 reads TGTGCCAGCAGCCTTGGACAGGGCCGATCCTACGAGCAGTACTTC. The encoded protein is CASSLGQGRSYEQYF. The chain is built from TRBV7-2 and TRBJ2-7; TRBD1 matches at 8 bases. In germline, CDR1 is SGHTA, CDR2 FQGNSA. J gave up 1 base and V 5 bases, and 7 bases lay outside the gene matches. CDR3 length equals 15 residues.

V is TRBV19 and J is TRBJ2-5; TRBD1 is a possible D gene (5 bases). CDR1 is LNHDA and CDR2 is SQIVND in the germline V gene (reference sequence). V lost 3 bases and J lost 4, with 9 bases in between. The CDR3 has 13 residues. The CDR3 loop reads CASSMRQGETQYF. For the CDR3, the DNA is TGTGCCAGTAGTATGCGGCAGGGAGAGACCCAGTACTTC.

The CDR3 reads CASSQEATGLSGNTIYF. DNA of the CDR3: TGCGCCAGCAGCCAAGAAGCAACAGGGCTCTCTGGAAACACCATATATTTT. This rearrangement joins TRBV4-1 to TRBJ1-3; D might be TRBD1 (6 bases). This CDR3 contains 17 residues. Per germline, CDR1 MGHRA and CDR2 YSYEKL. V was shortened by 0 bases and J by 0 bases, with 12 bases between the two germline ends.

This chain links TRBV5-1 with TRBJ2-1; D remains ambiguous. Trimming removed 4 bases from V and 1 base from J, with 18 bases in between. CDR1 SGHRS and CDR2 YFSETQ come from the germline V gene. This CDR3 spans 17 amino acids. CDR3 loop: CASSPGAGSKSYNEQFF. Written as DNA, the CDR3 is TGCGCCAGCAGCCCCGGCGCCGGGTCTAAGTCCTACAATGAGCAGTTCTTC. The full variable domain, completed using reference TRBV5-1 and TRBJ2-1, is KAGVTQTPRYLIKTRGQQVTLSCSPISGHRSVSWYQQTPGQGLQFLFEYFSETQRNKGNFPGRFSGRQFSNSRSEMNVSTLELGDSALYLCASSPGAGSKSYNEQFFGPGTRLTVL.